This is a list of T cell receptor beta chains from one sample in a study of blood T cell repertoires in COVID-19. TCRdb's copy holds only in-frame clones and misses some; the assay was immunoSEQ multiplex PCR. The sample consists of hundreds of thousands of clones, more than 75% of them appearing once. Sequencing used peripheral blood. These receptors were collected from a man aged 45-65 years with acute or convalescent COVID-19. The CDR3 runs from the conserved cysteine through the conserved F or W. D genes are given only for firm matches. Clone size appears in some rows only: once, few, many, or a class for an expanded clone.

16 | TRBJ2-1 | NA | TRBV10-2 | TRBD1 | CASTGVLDRELNEQFF | TGCGCCAGTACGGGGGTCCTGGACAGGGAACTCAATGAGCAGTTCTTC
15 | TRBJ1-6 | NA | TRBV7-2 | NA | CASRRGSSYNSPLHF | TGTGCCAGCAGACGCGGAAGCTCCTATAATTCACCCCTCCACTTT
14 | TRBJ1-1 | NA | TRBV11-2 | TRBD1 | CASTPLGQYTEAFF | TGTGCCAGCACCCCTTTGGGACAGTACACTGAAGCTTTCTTT
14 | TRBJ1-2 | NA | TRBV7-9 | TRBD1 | CASSFTGTAYGYTF | TGTGCCAGCAGCTTCACCGGGACAGCCTATGGCTACACCTTC
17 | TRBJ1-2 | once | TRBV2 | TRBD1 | CASSERGRWGQTYGYTF | TGTGCCAGCAGTGAAAGGGGTCGCTGGGGACAGACCTATGGCTACACCTTC
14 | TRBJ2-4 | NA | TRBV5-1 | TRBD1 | CASSARQGMDIQYF | TGCGCCAGCAGCGCCCGACAGGGAATGGACATTCAGTACTTC
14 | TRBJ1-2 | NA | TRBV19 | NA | CASRGRGINYGYTF | TGTGCCAGTAGAGGTCGGGGAATTAACTATGGCTACACCTTC
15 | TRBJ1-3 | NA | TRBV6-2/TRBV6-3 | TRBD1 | CASSYPRDREDTIYF | TGTGCCAGCAGTTACCCCCGGGACAGGGAAGACACCATATATTTT
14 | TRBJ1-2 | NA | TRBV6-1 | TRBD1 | CASSEGQVHYGYTF | TGTGCCAGCAGTGAGGGACAGGTCCACTATGGCTACACCTTC
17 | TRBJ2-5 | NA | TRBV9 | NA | CASSVGGRAGMLETQYF | TGTGCCAGCAGCGTAGGGGGCAGGGCAGGGATGTTGGAGACCCAGTACTTC
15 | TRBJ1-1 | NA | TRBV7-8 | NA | CASSSTRRVDTEAFF | TGTGCCAGCAGCTCGACTCGGCGAGTAGACACTGAAGCTTTCTTT